The 24 T cell receptor beta chains given below trace back to one sample, sequenced in a study of T cell responses to AZD1222 COVID-19 vaccine. Here immunoSEQ multiplex PCR was the method, and the copy in TCRdb shows in-frame clones only, minus some. The table records approximately 110,000 clones, roughly 90% of them present only once. This specimen was peripheral blood, taken on day 0 of AZD1222 vaccination. These receptors originate from an adult in good health.

This clone has a single count. The rearrangement links TRBV7-9 to TRBJ2-7, with D perhaps matching TRBD1 (6 bases). Germline CDR1 and CDR2: SEHNR and FQNEAQ (reference sequence). V was shortened by 2 bases and J by 4 bases, with 9 bases between the two germline ends. The CDR3 has 13 residues. CDR3 DNA sequence: TGTGCCAGCAGCTTACAGGACAGATACGAGCAGTACTTC. Amino acids: CASSLQDRYEQYF.

The rearrangement links TRBV5-4 to TRBJ2-3; D is uncertain. Deletions cut 0 bases from V and 0 bases from J, with 8 bases between. There are 15 residues in the CDR3. Looked up from germline, CDR1 is SGHNT and CDR2 is YYREEE (reference sequence). The CDR3 loop is CASSLGGRSTDTQYF. CDR3 DNA: TGTGCCAGCAGCTTGGGGGGAAGGAGCACAGATACGCAGTATTTT.

This clone appeared a few times. The chain is built from TRBV10-3 and TRBJ2-1, with D possibly being TRBD2 (5 bases). The CDR3 length is 12 residues. Germline CDR1 and CDR2: ENHRY and SYGVKD. Trimming removed 5 bases at V and 8 bases at J, with 10 bases between. The CDR3 nucleotides read TGTGCCATCAGTCCTGTGGGAGATGAGCAGTTCTTC. It codes for CAISPVGDEQFF.

V is TRBV16 and J is TRBJ2-3; D uncertain. CDR3 size: 14 residues. CDR1 and CDR2 (germline): KGHSY, FQNENV. V lost 4 bases and J lost 2, with 10 bases in between. The CDR3, as DNA: TGTGCCAGCAGCCCCCTCCTTCCCACAGATACGCAGTATTTT. Its translation is CASSPLLPTDTQYF.

The chain joins TRBV5-1 to TRBJ2-5; 8 nucleotides align to TRBD1. Trimming cost V 4 bases and J 5 bases; bases outside gene matches: 10. The CDR3 runs 15 residues. Germline CDR1 SGHRS, CDR2 YFSETQ. In DNA, the CDR3 is TGCGCCAGCAGCCTAGGACAGGGTATGGGGGAGACCCAGTACTTC. Protein: CASSLGQGMGETQYF. Looking up the rest from reference TRBV5-1 and TRBJ2-5 gives the full variable domain: KAGVTQTPRYLIKTRGQQVTLSCSPISGHRSVSWYQQTPGQGLQFLFEYFSETQRNKGNFPGRFSGRQFSNSRSEMNVSTLELGDSALYLCASSLGQGMGETQYFGPGTRLLVL.

DNA of the CDR3: TGTGCCAGCAGTTTATGGGGGGAAGGGTATGGCTACACCTTC. This sequence encodes CASSLWGEGYGYTF. The rearrangement links TRBV28 to TRBJ1-2; TRBD1 is a possible D gene (5 bases). The CDR3 runs 14 residues. Trimming shortened V by 0 bases and J by 5 bases, and 10 bases separated the two germline ends. From germline, CDR1 is MDHEN and CDR2 SYDVKM.

The rearrangement links TRBV7-8 to TRBJ2-7, with 13 bases aligning to TRBD2. CDR1 and CDR2 from the germline V gene are SGHVS and FQNEAQ. The CDR3 consists of 15 residues. Trimming cost V 5 bases and J 4 bases; bases outside gene matches: 5. CDR3 sequence reads: CASSNPGLAGYEQYF. In DNA form, the CDR3 reads TGTGCCAGCAGCAACCCGGGACTAGCGGGATACGAGCAGTACTTC.

The chain combines TRBV6-5 with TRBJ2-7; possibly TRBD2 for D (5 bases). V was shortened by 8 bases and J by 2 bases, with 16 bases between the two germline ends. The CDR3 contains 14 residues. CDR1 MNHEY and CDR2 SVGAGI come from the germline V gene. This CDR3 is CASGVFGRAYEQYF. The CDR3 DNA reads as TGTGCCAGCGGGGTTTTCGGGCGGGCCTACGAGCAGTACTTC.

This clone was observed once. The chain has TRBV5-1 and TRBJ1-5, with D possibly being TRBD1 (6 bases). V was shortened by 4 bases and J by 2 bases, with 19 bases between the two germline ends. The CDR3 loop spans 17 amino acids. Germline CDR1 reads SGHRS; CDR2 reads YFSETQ. The CDR3, as DNA: TGCGCCAGCAGCCCCGGATCGGGGGCGGATGGCAATCAGCCCCAGCATTTT. As protein: CASSPGSGADGNQPQHF.

This rearrangement joins TRBV27 to TRBJ2-3; D unresolved. Trimming removed 8 bases from V and 5 bases from J, with 11 bases in between. The CDR3 is made up of 12 amino acids. Germline CDR1 is MNHEY and CDR2 is SMNVEV (reference sequence). CDR3 nucleotides: TGTGCCAGCTCCCAGGTGGGAGATACGCAGTATTTT. Translated: CASSQVGDTQYF.

V and J are TRBV3-1 (or the pseudogene TRBV3-2) and TRBJ1-5; the D gene is possibly TRBD1 (6 bases). Trimming left V 3 bases short and J 7 bases short, with 10 bases between. The CDR3 is 13 amino acids. CDR1 and CDR2 (germline): LGHDT, YNNKEL (reference sequence). The CDR3 here is CASSHRGGQPQHF. CDR3 sequence (DNA): TGTGCCAGCAGCCACAGGGGAGGCCAGCCCCAGCATTTT.

This chain connects TRBV7-2 to TRBJ1-4; D gene ambiguous. Germline lookup yields CDR1 SGHTA and CDR2 FQGNSA. Trimming removed 1 base at V and 0 bases at J, with 9 bases between. The CDR3 length is 16 residues. CDR3 nucleotides: TGTGCCAGCAGCTTAGGGGCAGTCCCAACTAATGAAAAACTGTTTTTT. Residues: CASSLGAVPTNEKLFF.

As DNA, the CDR3 is TGTGCCAGCAGCTCCCCAGCGGGATTCACAGATACGCAGTATTTT. Amino acids: CASSSPAGFTDTQYF. This chain connects TRBV7-9 to TRBJ2-3, with TRBD2 matching 7 bases. Germline loops: CDR1 SEHNR, CDR2 FQNEAQ (reference sequence). Germline trimming cut 4 bases from V and 2 bases from J; bases unmatched to any gene: 6. The CDR3 consists of 15 residues.

The chain is built from TRBV6-5 and TRBJ1-1, with 7 bases that match TRBD1. This CDR3 is 13 amino acids long. With 9 bases clipped from V and 5 bases from J, the junction kept 9 bases outside the gene matches. Per germline, CDR1 MNHEY and CDR2 SVGAGI. The CDR3 protein is CASKGARSTEAFF. The CDR3 DNA follows: TGTGCCAGTAAGGGGGCGCGTTCGACTGAAGCTTTCTTT.

The table lists this clone with a few counts. The rearrangement links TRBV3-1 (or the pseudogene TRBV3-2) to TRBJ2-7; no definite D call. CDR1 is LGHDT and CDR2 is YNNKEL in the germline V gene (reference sequence). The CDR3 consists of 15 residues. The ends were cut back, 0 bases at V and 4 bases at J, with 13 bases in the middle. This CDR3 reads CASSQESSPTYEQYF. In DNA form, the CDR3 reads TGTGCCAGCAGCCAAGAGTCCAGCCCAACGTACGAGCAGTACTTC.

V usage is TRBV5-6 and J usage is TRBJ1-5; maybe TRBD1 (5 bases). V dropped 0 bases and J dropped 5 bases, with 9 bases sitting between them. The CDR3 spans 14 residues. Germline values: CDR1 SGHDT, CDR2 YYEEEE. CDR3 DNA: TGTGCCAGCAGCTTGGGGGGCGCATATCAGCCCCAGCATTTT. It encodes CASSLGGAYQPQHF.

J is TRBJ1-6 and V is TRBV6-2 or TRBV6-3; D uncertain. In germline, CDR1 is MNHEY, CDR2 SVGEGT. The CDR3 spans 18 residues. With 0 bases removed from V and 0 bases from J, the gap between germline ends came to 12 bases. CDR3 residues: CASSYSNWASSYNSPLHF. For the CDR3, the DNA is TGTGCCAGCAGTTACTCGAACTGGGCTAGCTCCTATAATTCACCCCTCCACTTT.

About this clone: This specimen includes other DNA sequences encoding the same CDR3. The rearrangement joins TRBV19 to TRBJ1-5; D gene uncertain. CDR1 is LNHDA, CDR2 SQIVND, per germline (reference sequence). Deletions cut 2 bases from V and 2 bases from J, with 4 bases between. This CDR3 contains 13 residues. DNA for the CDR3: TGTGCCAGTAGTATAAGGGGCAATCAGCCCCAGCATTTT. It specifies CASSIRGNQPQHF.

The J gene is TRBJ2-1, the V gene TRBV2; TRBD1 matches at 7 bases. The V and J ends lost 6 bases and 1 base, in that order; junction bases with no gene match: 12. Germline lookup yields CDR1 SNHLY and CDR2 FYNNEI. This CDR3 has 17 amino acids. The CDR3 protein is CASRPGQSLRSYNEQFF. CDR3 bases: TGTGCCAGCAGACCGGGACAGTCTCTCAGGTCCTACAATGAGCAGTTCTTC. The variable domain in full, with the rest retrieved from reference TRBV2 and TRBJ2-1, is EPEVTQTPSHQVTQMGQEVILRCVPISNHLYFYWYRQILGQKVEFLVSFYNNEISEKSEIFDDQFSVERPDGSNFTLKIRSTKLEDSAMYFCASRPGQSLRSYNEQFFGPGTRLTVL.

The chain couples TRBV5-1 to TRBJ2-1, with 9 bases matching TRBD1. The CDR3 length is 15 residues. The germline gives CDR1 SGHRS, CDR2 YFSETQ. V lost 4 bases and J lost 7; bases outside the gene matches: 9. CDR3 coding DNA: TGCGCCAGCAGCGACCCGGGACAGGGAGCTAATGAGCAGTTCTTC. Protein: CASSDPGQGANEQFF.

The chain has TRBV4-2 and TRBJ2-7, with D unresolved. CDR3 size: 13 residues. In germline, CDR1 is LGHNA, CDR2 YNFKEQ. Trimming pared 4 bases from V and 0 bases from J, leaving 7 bases between. The CDR3 region has the DNA TGTGCCAGCAGCCTCGATGGCTCCTACGAGCAGTACTTC. Amino acids: CASSLDGSYEQYF.

This clone turned up a few times. CDR3 in amino acids: CASSNPTGGTGELFF. CDR3 bases: TGTGCCAGCAGCAACCCGACAGGGGGCACCGGGGAGCTGTTTTTT. The V and J genes are TRBV11-2 and TRBJ2-2, with 9 nucleotides matching TRBD1. Germline CDR1 SGHAT, CDR2 FQNNGV. CDR3 length: 15 amino acids. J was trimmed by 4 bases and V by 5 bases; bases with no gene match: 5.

The count of this clone is one. The rearrangement joins TRBV6-6 to TRBJ1-4, with 11 bases fitting TRBD1. V was pared by 3 bases and J by 7 bases, with 4 bases of the junction left unmatched. The CDR3 covers 15 residues. Germline CDR1 and CDR2: MNHNY and SVGAGI (reference sequence). This CDR3 reads CASSYTGTGGEKLFF. The CDR3 nucleotides are TGTGCCAGCAGTTATACCGGGACAGGGGGTGAAAAACTGTTTTTT.

This clone was picked up a small number of times. The rearrangement joins TRBV5-1 to TRBJ2-5; D might be TRBD2 (6 bases). Trimming shortened V by 0 bases and J by 0 bases, and 9 bases separated the two germline ends. Germline V lookup: CDR1 SGHRS, CDR2 YFSETQ. This CDR3 is 15 amino acids long. In DNA form, the CDR3 reads TGCGCCAGCAGCTTGGGCGGAGGGTACCAAGAGACCCAGTACTTC. This codes for CASSLGGGYQETQYF.